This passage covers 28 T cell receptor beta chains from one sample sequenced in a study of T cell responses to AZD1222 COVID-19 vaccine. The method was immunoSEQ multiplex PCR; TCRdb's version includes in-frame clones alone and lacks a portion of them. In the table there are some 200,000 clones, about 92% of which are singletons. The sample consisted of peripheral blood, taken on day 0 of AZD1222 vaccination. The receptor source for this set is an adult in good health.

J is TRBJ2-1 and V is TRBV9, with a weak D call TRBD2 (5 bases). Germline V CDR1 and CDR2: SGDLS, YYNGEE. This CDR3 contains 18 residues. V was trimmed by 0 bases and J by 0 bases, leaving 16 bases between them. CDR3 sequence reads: CASSVGIGGKSSYNEQFF. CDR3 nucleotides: TGTGCCAGCAGCGTAGGGATCGGAGGTAAAAGCTCCTACAATGAGCAGTTCTTC.

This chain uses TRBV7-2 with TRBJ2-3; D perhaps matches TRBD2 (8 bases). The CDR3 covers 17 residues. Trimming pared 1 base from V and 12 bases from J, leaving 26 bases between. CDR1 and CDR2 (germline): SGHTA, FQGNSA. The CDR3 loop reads CASSLDGRTSRGAGQYF. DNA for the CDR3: TGTGCCAGCAGCTTAGACGGGCGGACTAGCAGGGGGGCGGGACAGTATTTT.

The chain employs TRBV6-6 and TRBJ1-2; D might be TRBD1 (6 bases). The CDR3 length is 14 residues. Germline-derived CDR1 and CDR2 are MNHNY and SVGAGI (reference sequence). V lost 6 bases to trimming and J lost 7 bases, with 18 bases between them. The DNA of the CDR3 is TGTGCCAGCAGCAGGTCGGGGGGCGATTTTGGCTACACCTTC. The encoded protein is CASSRSGGDFGYTF.

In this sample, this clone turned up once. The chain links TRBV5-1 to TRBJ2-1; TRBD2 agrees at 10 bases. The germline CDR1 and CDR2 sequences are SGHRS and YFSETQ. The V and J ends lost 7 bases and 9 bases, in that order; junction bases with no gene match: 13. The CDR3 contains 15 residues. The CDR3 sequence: CASRLTSGNLREQFF. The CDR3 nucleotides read TGCGCCAGCCGGCTTACTAGCGGGAATTTACGTGAGCAGTTCTTC. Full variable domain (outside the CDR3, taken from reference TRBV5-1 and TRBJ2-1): KAGVTQTPRYLIKTRGQQVTLSCSPISGHRSVSWYQQTPGQGLQFLFEYFSETQRNKGNFPGRFSGRQFSNSRSEMNVSTLELGDSALYLCASRLTSGNLREQFFGPGTRLTVL.

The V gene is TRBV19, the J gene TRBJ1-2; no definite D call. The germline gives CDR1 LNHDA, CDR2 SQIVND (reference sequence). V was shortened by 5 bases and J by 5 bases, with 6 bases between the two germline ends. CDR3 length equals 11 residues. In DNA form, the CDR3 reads TGTGCCAGTAGTGCAAGGTATGGCTACACCTTC. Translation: CASSARYGYTF.

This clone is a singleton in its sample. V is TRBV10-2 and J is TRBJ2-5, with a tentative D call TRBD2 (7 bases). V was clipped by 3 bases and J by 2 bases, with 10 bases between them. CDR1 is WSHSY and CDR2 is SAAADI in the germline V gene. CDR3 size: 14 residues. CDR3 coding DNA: TGCGCCAGCAGTGAAGGGGGAGGGCAAGAGACCCAGTACTTC. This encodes CASSEGGGQETQYF.

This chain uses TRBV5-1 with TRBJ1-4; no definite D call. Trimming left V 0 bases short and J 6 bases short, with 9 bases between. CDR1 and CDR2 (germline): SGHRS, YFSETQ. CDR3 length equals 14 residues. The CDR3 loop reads CASSLAGQYEKLFF. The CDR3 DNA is TGCGCCAGCAGCTTGGCGGGCCAGTATGAAAAACTGTTTTTT.

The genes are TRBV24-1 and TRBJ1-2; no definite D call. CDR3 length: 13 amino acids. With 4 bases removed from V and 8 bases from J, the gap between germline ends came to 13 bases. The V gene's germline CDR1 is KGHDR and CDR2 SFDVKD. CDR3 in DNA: TGTGCCACCAGTGAATCAGCGCTCCGAGGCTACACCTTC. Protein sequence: CATSESALRGYTF.

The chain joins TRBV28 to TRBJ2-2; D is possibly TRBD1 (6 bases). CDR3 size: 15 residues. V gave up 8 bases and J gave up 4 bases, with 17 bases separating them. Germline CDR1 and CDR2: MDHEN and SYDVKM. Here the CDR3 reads CASSPRGEGTGELFF. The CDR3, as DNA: TGTGCCAGCTCACCCAGGGGTGAGGGCACCGGGGAGCTGTTTTTT.

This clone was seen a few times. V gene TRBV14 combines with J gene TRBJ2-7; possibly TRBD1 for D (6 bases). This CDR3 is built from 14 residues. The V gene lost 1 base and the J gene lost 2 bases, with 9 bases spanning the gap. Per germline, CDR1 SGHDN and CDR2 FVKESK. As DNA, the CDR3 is TGTGCCAGCAGCCAAGGGACAGCCCCCTACGAGCAGTACTTC. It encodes CASSQGTAPYEQYF.

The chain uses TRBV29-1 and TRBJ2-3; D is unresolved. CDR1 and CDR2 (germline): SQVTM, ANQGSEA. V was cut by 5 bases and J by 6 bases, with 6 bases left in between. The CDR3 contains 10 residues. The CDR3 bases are TGCAGCGTTTATCTCGATACGCAGTATTTT. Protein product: CSVYLDTQYF.

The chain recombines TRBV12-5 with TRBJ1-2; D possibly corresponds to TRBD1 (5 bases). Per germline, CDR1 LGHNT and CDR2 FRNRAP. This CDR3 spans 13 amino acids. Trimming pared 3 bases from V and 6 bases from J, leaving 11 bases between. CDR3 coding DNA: TGTGCTAGTGGTTTCGGGGCGACGAATGGCTACACCTTC. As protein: CASGFGATNGYTF.

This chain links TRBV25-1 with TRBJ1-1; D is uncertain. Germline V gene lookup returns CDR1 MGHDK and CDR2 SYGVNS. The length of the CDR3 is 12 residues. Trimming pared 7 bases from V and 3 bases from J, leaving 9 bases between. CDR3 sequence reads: CASNFGDTEAFF. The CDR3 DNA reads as TGTGCCAGCAATTTCGGAGACACTGAAGCTTTCTTT.

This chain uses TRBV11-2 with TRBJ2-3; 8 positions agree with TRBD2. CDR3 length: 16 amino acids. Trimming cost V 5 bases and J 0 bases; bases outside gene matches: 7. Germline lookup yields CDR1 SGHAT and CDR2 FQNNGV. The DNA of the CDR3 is TGTGCCAGCAGCCCCTTGACTAGCGAGAGCACAGATACGCAGTATTTT. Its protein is CASSPLTSESTDTQYF.

This chain's CDR3 is CASSPATGTGLGYTF. Written as DNA, the CDR3 is TGTGCCAGTAGTCCCGCCACCGGGACAGGGCTTGGCTACACCTTC. V gene TRBV19 combines with J gene TRBJ1-2; TRBD1 aligns across 9 bases. This CDR3 comprises 15 residues. Per the germline V gene, CDR1 is LNHDA and CDR2 is SQIVND (reference sequence). Trimming took 5 bases from V and 7 from J; bases not matched to a gene: 11.

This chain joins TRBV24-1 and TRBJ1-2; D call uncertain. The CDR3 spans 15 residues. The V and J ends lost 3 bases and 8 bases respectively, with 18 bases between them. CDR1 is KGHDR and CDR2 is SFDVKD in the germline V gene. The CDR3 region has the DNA TGTGCCACCAGTGATCTCAGAGAGAATTTGGGAGGCTACACCTTC. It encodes CATSDLRENLGGYTF.

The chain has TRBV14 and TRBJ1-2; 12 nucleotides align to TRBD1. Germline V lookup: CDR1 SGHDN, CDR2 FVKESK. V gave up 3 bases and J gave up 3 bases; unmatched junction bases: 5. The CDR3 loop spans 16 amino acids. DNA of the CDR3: TGTGCCAGCAGCCAGGGGACAGGGGGCGCCGACTATGGCTACACCTTC. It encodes CASSQGTGGADYGYTF.

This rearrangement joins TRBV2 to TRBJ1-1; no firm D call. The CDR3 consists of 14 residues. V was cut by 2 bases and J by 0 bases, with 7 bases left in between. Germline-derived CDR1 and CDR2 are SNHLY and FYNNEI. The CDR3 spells CASSEISMNTEAFF. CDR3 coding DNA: TGTGCCAGCAGTGAAATATCTATGAACACTGAAGCTTTCTTT.

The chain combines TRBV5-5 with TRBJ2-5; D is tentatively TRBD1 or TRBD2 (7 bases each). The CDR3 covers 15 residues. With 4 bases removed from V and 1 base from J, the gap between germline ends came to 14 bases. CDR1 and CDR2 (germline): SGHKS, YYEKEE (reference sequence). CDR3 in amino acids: CASSLQGGAQETQYF. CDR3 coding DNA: TGTGCCAGCAGCCTTCAGGGGGGGGCCCAAGAGACCCAGTACTTC.

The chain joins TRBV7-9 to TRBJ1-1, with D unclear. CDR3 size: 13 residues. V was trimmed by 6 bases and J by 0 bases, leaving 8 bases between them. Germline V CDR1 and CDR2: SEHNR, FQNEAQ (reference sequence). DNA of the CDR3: TGTGCCAGCAGAGTTAATATGAACACTGAAGCTTTCTTT. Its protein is CASRVNMNTEAFF.

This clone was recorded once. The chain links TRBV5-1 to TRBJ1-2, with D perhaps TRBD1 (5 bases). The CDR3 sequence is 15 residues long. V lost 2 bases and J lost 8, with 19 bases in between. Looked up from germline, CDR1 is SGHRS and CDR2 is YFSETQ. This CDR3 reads CASSFNPQGPGGYTF. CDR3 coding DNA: TGCGCCAGCAGCTTTAACCCCCAGGGACCCGGGGGCTACACCTTC.

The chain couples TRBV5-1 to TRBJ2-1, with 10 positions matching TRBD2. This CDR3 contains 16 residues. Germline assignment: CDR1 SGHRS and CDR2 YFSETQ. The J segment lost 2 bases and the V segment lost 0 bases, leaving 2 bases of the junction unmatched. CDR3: CASSLAGLATYNEQFF. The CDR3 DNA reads TGCGCCAGCAGCTTGGCGGGACTAGCGACCTACAATGAGCAGTTCTTC. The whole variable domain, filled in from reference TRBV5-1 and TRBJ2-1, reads KAGVTQTPRYLIKTRGQQVTLSCSPISGHRSVSWYQQTPGQGLQFLFEYFSETQRNKGNFPGRFSGRQFSNSRSEMNVSTLELGDSALYLCASSLAGLATYNEQFFGPGTRLTVL.

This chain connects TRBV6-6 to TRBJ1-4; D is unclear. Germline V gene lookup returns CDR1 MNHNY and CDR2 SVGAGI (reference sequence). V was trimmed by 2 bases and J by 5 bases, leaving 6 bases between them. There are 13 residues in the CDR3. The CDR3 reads CASSYRVNEKLFF. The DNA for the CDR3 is TGTGCCAGCAGTTACAGGGTCAATGAAAAACTGTTTTTT.

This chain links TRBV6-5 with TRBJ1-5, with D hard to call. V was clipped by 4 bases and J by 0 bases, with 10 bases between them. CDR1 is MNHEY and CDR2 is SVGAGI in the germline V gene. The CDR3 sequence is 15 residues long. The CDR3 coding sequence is TGTGCCAGCAGTTTACAGTCCTATAGCAATCAGCCCCAGCATTTT. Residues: CASSLQSYSNQPQHF.

CDR3 residues: CASSPVEASGGYNEQFF. The CDR3 coding sequence is TGTGCCAGCAGCCCCGTTGAGGCTAGCGGCGGGTACAATGAGCAGTTCTTC. The genes are TRBV6-2 or TRBV6-3 and TRBJ2-1; 7 bases fit TRBD2. This CDR3 spans 17 amino acids. V lost 6 bases and J lost 4; bases outside the gene matches: 15. The germline V gene has CDR1 MNHEY and CDR2 SVGEGT.

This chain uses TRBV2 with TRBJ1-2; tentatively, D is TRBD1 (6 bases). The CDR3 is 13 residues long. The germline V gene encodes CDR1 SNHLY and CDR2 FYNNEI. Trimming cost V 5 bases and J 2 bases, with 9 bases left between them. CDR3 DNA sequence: TGTGCCAGCAGTCCGGACAGAAACTATGGCTACACCTTC. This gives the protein CASSPDRNYGYTF.

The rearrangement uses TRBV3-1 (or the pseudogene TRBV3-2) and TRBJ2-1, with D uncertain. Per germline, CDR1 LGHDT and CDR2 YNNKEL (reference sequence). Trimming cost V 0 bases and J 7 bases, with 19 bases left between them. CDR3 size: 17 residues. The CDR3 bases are TGTGCCAGCAGCCAAGATAAGGTCATCGGCCTCCTGAATGAGCAGTTCTTC. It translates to CASSQDKVIGLLNEQFF.

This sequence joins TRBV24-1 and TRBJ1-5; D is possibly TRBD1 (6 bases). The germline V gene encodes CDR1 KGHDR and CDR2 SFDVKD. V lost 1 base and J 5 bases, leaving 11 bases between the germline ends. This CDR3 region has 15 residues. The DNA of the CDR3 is TGTGCCACCAGTGATTTAGTTAGGGGGTATCAGCCCCAGCATTTT. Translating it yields CATSDLVRGYQPQHF.